The 27 T cell receptor beta chains below all came from one sample that was sequenced in a study of blood T cell repertoires in COVID-19 (TCRdb year 2020). The library came from the immunoSEQ multiplex PCR assay. TCRdb limited this immuneACCESS table to in-frame rearrangements with V and J called. A share of clones is missing; checked studies link under half to unresolved V genes, and the rest is unexplained. In all, the sample holds around 26,000 clones, and 76% of those were seen once. The ten largest clones represent nearly 40% of the sample. The sequencing input was peripheral blood. These receptors all come from a man in his sixties or seventies with acute or convalescent COVID-19.

Remarks on this clone: Additional DNA sequences in this sample encode the identical CDR3. V is TRBV15 and J is TRBJ1-2, with TRBD1 as a possible D gene (5 bases). The germline V gene has CDR1 LNHNV and CDR2 YYDKDF (reference sequence). This CDR3 has 13 residues. The ends were cut back, 5 bases at V and 6 bases at J, with 13 bases in the middle. CDR3 in DNA: TGTGCCACCAGCCCGAGGCAGGGCGATGGCTACACCTTC. Translation gives CATSPRQGDGYTF.

The chain employs TRBV4-3 and TRBJ2-1; D is perhaps TRBD1 (5 bases). CDR3 size: 15 residues. V was shortened by 0 bases and J by 2 bases, with 8 bases between the two germline ends. CDR1 is LGHNA and CDR2 is YSLEER in the germline V gene. The CDR3 loop reads CASSQEMTAYNEQFF. Written as DNA, the CDR3 is TGCGCCAGCAGCCAAGAAATGACAGCCTACAATGAGCAGTTCTTC.

This clone has a single count. The CDR3 loop reads CASSSPRGYTF. CDR3 nucleotide sequence: TGTGCCAGCAGTTCCCCGCGCGGCTACACCTTC. The rearrangement links TRBV28 to TRBJ1-2; D remains ambiguous. The CDR3 covers 11 residues. Trimming cost V 4 bases and J 8 bases, with 8 bases left between them. CDR1 and CDR2 (germline): MDHEN, SYDVKM.

This rearrangement joins TRBV6-2 or TRBV6-3 to TRBJ2-2, with D possibly being TRBD2 (6 bases). With 0 bases removed from V and 2 bases from J, the gap between germline ends came to 13 bases. Germline values: CDR1 MNHEY, CDR2 SVGEGT. The CDR3 runs 17 residues. The CDR3 loop is CASSYSIYGRNTGELFF. The CDR3 DNA follows: TGTGCCAGCAGTTACTCGATCTACGGGAGAAACACCGGGGAGCTGTTTTTT.

The J gene is TRBJ2-5, the V gene TRBV6-5; 11 positions agree with TRBD1. V gave up 6 bases and J gave up 7 bases; unmatched junction bases: 7. The germline V gene has CDR1 MNHEY and CDR2 SVGAGI. The CDR3 has 14 amino acids. CDR3 loop: CASRPTGTGGTQYF. For the CDR3, the DNA is TGTGCCAGCAGACCTACTGGGACAGGGGGGACCCAGTACTTC.

This clone was detected only a few times. This chain joins TRBV11-2 and TRBJ1-1; weak D call: TRBD1 (6 bases). Germline CDR1 is SGHAT and CDR2 is FQNNGV. This CDR3 has 17 amino acids. Trimming cost V 5 bases and J 4 bases, with 23 bases left between them. CDR3 in amino acids: CASSLQSRGRGGTEAFF. The CDR3 nucleotides are TGTGCCAGCAGCCTACAGTCCCGTGGCAGGGGTGGCACTGAAGCTTTCTTT.

With respect to this clone: This may be a read error, as it is one base from a much larger clone. The same CDR3 can be traced to other DNA sequences in this sample. V gene TRBV27 combines with J gene TRBJ2-6; tentative D call: TRBD1 (5 bases). The length of the CDR3 is 16 residues. Germline CDR1 and CDR2: MNHEY and SMNVEV (reference sequence). DNA for the CDR3: TGTGCTAGCAGGACGGACACCGCGTCTGGGGCCAACGTCCTGACTTTC. It yields the protein CASRTDTASGANVLTF.

This clone has only one observation. The chain combines TRBV5-1 with TRBJ1-4; 8 nucleotides match TRBD1. The ends lost 5 bases at V and 2 bases at J; junction bases unmatched: 2. From germline, CDR1 is SGHRS and CDR2 YFSETQ. The CDR3 totals 14 residues. The CDR3 DNA reads TGCGCCAGCAGGGACAGGGAGACTAATGAAAAACTGTTTTTT. It specifies CASRDRETNEKLFF.

J is TRBJ2-3 and V is TRBV18; the match to TRBD2 covers 7 bases. Per the germline V gene, CDR1 is KGHSH and CDR2 is LQKENI. The CDR3 runs to 12 residues. J gave up 2 bases and V 8 bases, and 1 base lay outside the gene matches. This CDR3 reads CASGRVTDTQYF. CDR3 coding DNA: TGTGCCAGCGGGAGGGTCACAGATACGCAGTATTTT.

The chain links TRBV19 to TRBJ1-4; D gene unclear. Per germline, CDR1 LNHDA and CDR2 SQIVND (reference sequence). V shed 5 bases and J shed 2 bases, with 6 bases lying between them. The CDR3 extends over 13 amino acids. CDR3 protein: CASSRSTNEKLFF. CDR3 sequence (DNA): TGTGCCAGTAGTCGCAGTACTAATGAAAAACTGTTTTTT.

This sequence joins TRBV5-4 and TRBJ1-2; 7 bases are a match to TRBD1. CDR3 size: 15 residues. Per the germline V gene, CDR1 is SGHNT and CDR2 is YYREEE (reference sequence). With V trimmed by 2 bases and J by 0 bases, 4 bases remained unmatched. This CDR3 is CASSFSTGSNYGYTF. The CDR3 nucleotides read TGTGCCAGCAGCTTTTCGACAGGGTCTAACTATGGCTACACCTTC.

This sequence joins TRBV2 and TRBJ2-1; TRBD2 might be the D (7 bases). This CDR3 contains 16 residues. CDR1 and CDR2 from the germline V gene are SNHLY and FYNNEI. The germline V and J ends were trimmed by 1 base and 9 bases, with 19 bases remaining between them. The CDR3 DNA is TGTGCCAGCAGTGAAGATGCGGGGGCTGGGCTGGTTGAGCAGTTCTTC. As protein: CASSEDAGAGLVEQFF.

This clone was detected only once. The chain recombines TRBV12-3 or TRBV12-4 with TRBJ1-4, with D unclear. The CDR3 length is 11 residues. V lost 1 base and J 8 bases, leaving 2 bases between the germline ends. The CDR3 is CASSLVEKLFF. The CDR3 DNA follows: TGTGCCAGCAGTTTAGTAGAAAAACTGTTTTTT.

The V gene is TRBV28, the J gene TRBJ1-2; 8 nucleotides line up with TRBD1. Germline CDR1 reads MDHEN; CDR2 reads SYDVKM. This CDR3 has 14 amino acids. The trim removed 4 bases at V and 2 bases at J, leaving 3 bases unmatched. CDR3 nucleotides: TGTGCCAGCAGTTCCGGGACAGGAAACTATGGCTACACCTTC. Its protein product is CASSSGTGNYGYTF.

V usage is TRBV6-2 or TRBV6-3 and J usage is TRBJ2-7, with TRBD1 matching 9 bases. V dropped 2 bases and J dropped 1; count of bases not matched to a gene: 6. In germline, CDR1 is MNHEY, CDR2 SVGEGT. The CDR3 is 16 residues long. The CDR3 sequence: CASSYGLGTGSYEQYF. CDR3 sequence (DNA): TGTGCCAGCAGTTACGGCCTCGGGACAGGGTCCTACGAGCAGTACTTC.

This clone was seen more than once but under ten times. The rearrangement joins TRBV24-1 to TRBJ2-7; TRBD1 agrees at 10 bases. The CDR3 runs 15 residues. Trimming took 2 bases from V and 6 from J; bases not matched to a gene: 6. CDR1 KGHDR and CDR2 SFDVKD come from the germline V gene. The CDR3 sequence is CATSDSGTGVFEQYF. The DNA for the CDR3 is TGTGCCACCAGTGATTCCGGGACAGGGGTTTTCGAGCAGTACTTC.

CDR3 in amino acids: CASTKGALKVQPQHF. The DNA of the CDR3 is TGTGCCAGCACCAAGGGGGCCCTTAAGGTTCAGCCCCAGCATTTT. The V and J genes are TRBV6-6 and TRBJ1-5; 7 bases line up with TRBD1. The trim removed 7 bases at V and 6 bases at J, leaving 12 bases unmatched. Germline assignment: CDR1 MNHNY and CDR2 SVGAGI (reference sequence). The CDR3 sequence is 15 residues long.

The chain links TRBV4-1 to TRBJ2-7, with 9 bases matching TRBD1. The CDR3 runs to 17 residues. The ends lost 0 bases at V and 4 bases at J; junction bases unmatched: 10. Germline CDR1 MGHRA, CDR2 YSYEKL. The CDR3: CASSQEVGTGRRYEQYF. As DNA, the CDR3 is TGCGCCAGCAGCCAAGAGGTGGGGACAGGGAGGCGTTACGAGCAGTACTTC.

This clone occurred a few times. V and J are TRBV18 and TRBJ2-2; 9 bases are shared with TRBD2. Germline V gives CDR1 KGHSH, CDR2 LQKENI. V was pared by 3 bases and J by 1 base, with 3 bases of the junction left unmatched. This CDR3 is 16 amino acids long. The CDR3 sequence: CASSPMTSGNTGELFF. The CDR3 region has the DNA TGTGCCAGCTCACCTATGACTAGCGGGAACACCGGGGAGCTGTTTTTT.

The rearrangement joins TRBV30 to TRBJ2-3; TRBD2 matches 7 bases. The length of the CDR3 is 13 residues. Germline V gives CDR1 GTSNPN, CDR2 SVGIG (reference sequence). V was pared by 4 bases and J by 2 bases, with 3 bases of the junction left unmatched. CDR3 nucleotides: TGTGCCTGGACTAGCGGAAACACAGATACGCAGTATTTT. This codes for CAWTSGNTDTQYF.

The CDR3: CASSLVDAPGEKLFF. CDR3 sequence (DNA): TGCGCCAGCAGCTTGGTGGACGCACCGGGGGAAAAACTGTTTTTT. The genes are TRBV5-1 and TRBJ1-4; D not certain. The CDR3 is 15 residues long. V gave up 0 bases and J gave up 8 bases, with 14 bases separating them. Looked up from germline, CDR1 is SGHRS and CDR2 is YFSETQ.

The rearrangement links TRBV7-9 to TRBJ1-2, with a weak D call TRBD1 (6 bases). V lost 2 bases and J lost 7, with 14 bases in between. This CDR3 region has 14 residues. Germline-derived CDR1 and CDR2 are SEHNR and FQNEAQ (reference sequence). CDR3 DNA: TGTGCCAGCAGCTTAATACAGGGAGTGGGTGGCTACACCTTC. It encodes CASSLIQGVGGYTF.

The chain links TRBV7-2 to TRBJ2-7; the D is unclear. The germline V and J ends were trimmed by 3 bases and 0 bases, with 12 bases remaining between them. This CDR3 has 15 residues. Germline V CDR1 and CDR2: SGHTA, FQGNSA. The CDR3 is CASSFFLQSSYEQYF. CDR3 bases: TGTGCCAGCAGCTTCTTTTTACAAAGCTCCTACGAGCAGTACTTC.

V and J are TRBV5-1 and TRBJ2-3, with TRBD1 matching 8 bases. The CDR3 contains 16 residues. Germline CDR1 SGHRS, CDR2 YFSETQ. With V trimmed by 4 bases and J by 12 bases, 19 bases remained unmatched. The CDR3 is CASSLQGQGSIDQQYF. CDR3 DNA sequence: TGCGCCAGCAGCCTCCAAGGACAGGGAAGCATCGATCAACAGTATTTT.

V usage is TRBV20-1 and J usage is TRBJ2-7; TRBD1 matches 7 bases. The CDR3 sequence is 11 residues long. Trimming took 6 bases from V and 5 from J; bases not matched to a gene: 4. The germline gives CDR1 DFQATT, CDR2 SNEGSKA (reference sequence). The chain's CDR3 is CSALRGNEQYF. The CDR3, as DNA: TGCAGTGCCCTCAGGGGGAACGAGCAGTACTTC.

The chain recombines TRBV14 with TRBJ1-1; D gene uncertain. This CDR3 is built from 13 residues. The ends were cut back, 4 bases at V and 5 bases at J, with 11 bases in the middle. The germline V gene encodes CDR1 SGHDN and CDR2 FVKESK. The CDR3 DNA reads as TGTGCCAGCAGCCCGAGTATAATTACTGAAGCTTTCTTT. The encoded protein is CASSPSIITEAFF.

J is TRBJ2-1 and V is TRBV5-1, with TRBD2 identical over 7 bases. The CDR3 runs 16 residues. Germline assignment: CDR1 SGHRS and CDR2 YFSETQ. V was clipped by 2 bases and J by 4 bases; unmatched bases: 9. The CDR3 DNA reads as TGCGCCAGCAGCTTTACAAGCGGGATCTTATACAATGAGCAGTTCTTC. Translating gives CASSFTSGILYNEQFF.